These 17 T cell receptor beta chains came from one sample sequenced in a study of T cell responses to AZD1222 COVID-19 vaccine. Profiling relied on immunoSEQ multiplex PCR, and the TCRdb table lists in-frame clones only, not all of them. In the table there are roughly 160,000 clones, 92% of which are singletons. The input for sequencing was peripheral blood, taken on day 0 of MenACWY control vaccination. The receptors stem from an adult in good health.

This chain uses TRBV7-6 with TRBJ1-6, with unresolved D. The CDR3 is 13 amino acids. In germline, CDR1 is SGHVS, CDR2 FNYEAQ. The ends were cut back, 1 base at V and 13 bases at J, with 11 bases in the middle. The CDR3: CASSLERRAPLHF. For the CDR3, the DNA is TGTGCCAGCAGCTTAGAAAGGCGGGCTCCCCTCCACTTT. Full variable domain (rest looked up from reference TRBV7-6 and TRBJ1-6): GAGVSQSPRYKVTKRGQDVALRCDPISGHVSLYWYRQALGQGPEFLTYFNYEAQQDKSGLPNDRFSAERPEGSISTLTIQRTEQRDSAMYRCASSLERRAPLHFGNGTRLTVT.

The chain couples TRBV19 to TRBJ2-5; 9 bases are a match to TRBD2. The CDR3 loop spans 14 amino acids. Germline V CDR1 and CDR2: LNHDA, SQIVND (reference sequence). V was pared by 10 bases and J by 5 bases, with 11 bases of the junction left unmatched. CDR3 in amino acids: CATTAAGGRETQYF. CDR3 DNA sequence: TGTGCCACAACCGCGGCGGGAGGGCGTGAGACCCAGTACTTC.

The chain couples TRBV19 to TRBJ1-2; TRBD1 is a possible D gene (5 bases). V was shortened by 6 bases and J by 0 bases, with 17 bases between the two germline ends. The CDR3 has 16 residues. The germline gives CDR1 LNHDA, CDR2 SQIVND (reference sequence). CDR3 in DNA: TGTGCCAGTAGGGGGGAACAGCGACGTTCTAACTATGGCTACACCTTC. This sequence encodes CASRGEQRRSNYGYTF.

The genes are TRBV7-7 and TRBJ1-5; maybe TRBD1 (5 bases). The V end lost 2 bases, the J end lost 7 bases, and 15 bases lay between the germline ends. CDR3 length equals 15 residues. The germline CDR1 and CDR2 sequences are SSHAT and FNYEAQ (reference sequence). The CDR3 loop is CASSLRPGKDQPQHF. The CDR3 nucleotides read TGTGCCAGCAGCTTAAGGCCAGGGAAGGACCAGCCCCAGCATTTT.

V is TRBV18 and J is TRBJ2-1, with unresolved D. V lost 2 bases and J 6 bases, leaving 17 bases between the germline ends. CDR1 KGHSH and CDR2 LQKENI come from the germline V gene. The CDR3 is made up of 16 amino acids. This chain's CDR3 is CASSPTRADRSNEQFF. In nucleotides, the CDR3 is TGTGCCAGCTCACCAACAAGGGCGGATCGAAGCAATGAGCAGTTCTTC.

The chain is built from TRBV16 and TRBJ1-1; 7 bases line up with TRBD1. The CDR3 runs to 17 residues. The germline gives CDR1 KGHSY, CDR2 FQNENV. J was trimmed by 4 bases and V by 1 base; bases with no gene match: 12. The DNA for the CDR3 is TGTGCCAGCAGCCAATGGCTAGGGGGCCTGGGGGGCACTGAAGCTTTCTTT. Translating it yields CASSQWLGGLGGTEAFF.

The chain uses TRBV7-3 and TRBJ2-5; 14 bases are shared with TRBD2. CDR1 SGHTA and CDR2 FQGTGA come from the germline V gene. V lost 5 bases and J lost 2; bases outside the gene matches: 10. The CDR3 loop spans 18 amino acids. The CDR3 DNA sequence: TGTGCCAGCAGCCCCGGGACTAGCGGGAGAGGACGGCAAGAGACCCAGTACTTC. Residues: CASSPGTSGRGRQETQYF. Supplemented by reference TRBV7-3 and TRBJ2-5, the full variable domain reads GAGVSQTPSNKVTEKGKYVELRCDPISGHTALYWYRQSLGQGPEFLIYFQGTGAADDSGLPNDRFFAVRPEGSVSTLKIQRTERGDSAVYLCASSPGTSGRGRQETQYFGPGTRLLVL.

The rearrangement joins TRBV7-9 to TRBJ1-1; 9 bases agree with TRBD1. V lost 5 bases and J lost 4; bases outside the gene matches: 5. The CDR3 sequence is 14 residues long. The germline gives CDR1 SEHNR, CDR2 FQNEAQ (reference sequence). CDR3 sequence: CASSLSTGGTEAFF. DNA for the CDR3: TGTGCCAGCAGCCTCTCGACAGGGGGCACTGAAGCTTTCTTT. Together with reference TRBV7-9 and TRBJ1-1, the CDR3 gives the full variable domain: DTGVSQNPRHKITKRGQNVTFRCDPISEHNRLYWYRQTLGQGPEFLTYFQNEAQLEKSRLLSDRFSAERPKGSFSTLEIQRTEQGDSAMYLCASSLSTGGTEAFFGQGTRLTVV.

This rearrangement joins TRBV19 to TRBJ2-6, with a weak D call TRBD2 (6 bases). Trimming removed 5 bases at V and 0 bases at J, with 14 bases between. The CDR3 is made up of 17 amino acids. The germline CDR1 and CDR2 sequences are LNHDA and SQIVND (reference sequence). CDR3 sequence (DNA): TGTGCCAGTAGTCTTGGACGGGGGAGCTCTGGGGCCAACGTCCTGACTTTC. Its protein is CASSLGRGSSGANVLTF. The whole variable domain, filled in from reference TRBV19 and TRBJ2-6, reads DGGITQSPKYLFRKEGQNVTLSCEQNLNHDAMYWYRQDPGQGLRLIYYSQIVNDFQKGDIAEGYSVSREKKESFPLTVTSAQKNPTAFYLCASSLGRGSSGANVLTFGAGSRLTVL.

The chain couples TRBV2 to TRBJ2-3; TRBD1 agrees at 8 bases. CDR1 and CDR2 (germline): SNHLY, FYNNEI. J lost 3 bases, V lost 6 bases, and 8 bases had no gene match. This CDR3 contains 15 residues. The CDR3 region is CASSSQGVATDTQYF. The CDR3 DNA reads TGTGCCAGCAGCTCACAGGGGGTTGCAACAGATACGCAGTATTTT.

The chain combines TRBV19 with TRBJ2-3; D uncertain. Germline V gene data show CDR1 as LNHDA and CDR2 as SQIVND (reference sequence). The CDR3 length is 15 residues. V was shortened by 2 bases and J by 0 bases, with 9 bases between the two germline ends. The CDR3 protein is CASSIWAESTDTQYF. CDR3 nucleotide sequence: TGTGCCAGTAGTATATGGGCAGAGAGCACAGATACGCAGTATTTT. Variable domain in full (rest from reference TRBV19 and TRBJ2-3): DGGITQSPKYLFRKEGQNVTLSCEQNLNHDAMYWYRQDPGQGLRLIYYSQIVNDFQKGDIAEGYSVSREKKESFPLTVTSAQKNPTAFYLCASSIWAESTDTQYFGPGTRLTVL.

The chain joins TRBV27 to TRBJ1-2; 7 positions agree with TRBD1. The CDR3 sequence is 14 residues long. V gave up 3 bases and J gave up 3 bases; unmatched junction bases: 4. The germline V gene has CDR1 MNHEY and CDR2 SMNVEV (reference sequence). The CDR3 nucleotides read TGTGCCAGCAGTTTGGGAGGGGGCGACTATGGCTACACCTTC. It specifies CASSLGGGDYGYTF.

The chain links TRBV10-3 to TRBJ1-1; D remains ambiguous. This CDR3 spans 12 amino acids. Germline loops: CDR1 ENHRY, CDR2 SYGVKD. The germline V and J ends were trimmed by 10 bases and 0 bases, with 9 bases remaining between them. The CDR3 bases are TGTGCCACCCGAACCCTGAACACTGAAGCTTTCTTT. Amino acid sequence: CATRTLNTEAFF.

This clone was counted a single time. The chain is built from TRBV27 and TRBJ2-7, with 12 nucleotides matching TRBD2. The CDR3 contains 15 residues. V lost 5 bases to trimming and J lost 6 bases; unmatched junction nucleotides: 8. Germline loops: CDR1 MNHEY, CDR2 SMNVEV (reference sequence). CDR3 in DNA: TGTGCCAGCAGTGGACGACTAGCGGGAGTTCGCGAGCAGTACTTC. This codes for CASSGRLAGVREQYF.

In its sample, this clone was seen once. The chain recombines TRBV27 with TRBJ1-2, with 7 positions matching TRBD1. This CDR3 region has 13 residues. The germline V gene encodes CDR1 MNHEY and CDR2 SMNVEV (reference sequence). Losses at the gene ends were 6 bases for V and 2 bases for J; bases not matched to a gene: 3. As DNA, the CDR3 is TGTGCCAGCAGAGAGACAGGGAACTATGGCTACACCTTC. It encodes CASRETGNYGYTF.

The CDR3 sequence is CASSSGTSGTDTQYF. Here the CDR3 DNA reads TGTGCCAGCAGCTCCGGGACTAGTGGCACAGATACGCAGTATTTT. The chain recombines TRBV7-8 with TRBJ2-3, with 8 bases fitting TRBD2. CDR3 length equals 15 residues. Looked up from germline, CDR1 is SGHVS and CDR2 is FQNEAQ. V gave up 4 bases and J gave up 1 base; unmatched junction bases: 4.

The chain employs TRBV12-3 or TRBV12-4 and TRBJ2-7; 7 nucleotides match TRBD2. With 3 bases clipped from V and 2 bases from J, the junction kept 1 base outside the gene matches. The CDR3 consists of 13 residues. CDR3 sequence: CASSLGLPYEQYF. Here the CDR3 DNA reads TGTGCCAGCAGTTTGGGACTACCCTACGAGCAGTACTTC.